These T cell receptor beta chains were read from a single sample in a study of control samples from healthy donors and cancer patients. Data came from immunoSEQ multiplex PCR; TCRdb stores just in-frame clones and leaves some out. The sample consists of fewer than 70,000 clones, about 95% of them appearing once. Material: blood. The receptors shown here come from a man aged 30 to 45 in good health. Each CDR3 is given with its conserved first and last residue.

TRBV9	TRBJ2-7	CASSVGPSSYEQYF
TRBV4-3	TRBJ2-3	CASSLGGQTTDTQYF
TRBV11-2	TRBJ1-1	CASSSGPQSSTEAFF
TRBV15	TRBJ1-2	CATSRVGGIYGYTF
TRBV28	TRBJ1-4	CASSLAGMGEKLFF
TRBV21-1	TRBJ2-1	CASRGWGLSSYNEQFF
TRBV28	TRBJ2-6	CASSLAGGSGANVLTF
TRBV4-3	TRBJ1-1	CASSQEARGTAFF
TRBV6-6	TRBJ2-7	CASSPTRSYEQYF
TRBV5-4	TRBJ1-4	CASNDGQGRGEKLFF
TRBV7-3	TRBJ2-3	CASSLRDTYSSTDTQYF
TRBV25-1	TRBJ1-1	CASSSIRGPPLNTEAFF
TRBV5-4	TRBJ2-1	CASSREGLARYNEQFF
TRBV6-4	TRBJ1-2	CASSDVFQGSGYTF
TRBV4-2	TRBJ2-3	CASSQVYAGSGGGTDTQYF
TRBV6-5	TRBJ1-5	CASSNRQLGNQPQHF
TRBV7-9	TRBJ1-3	CASSFRNTIYF
TRBV5-1	TRBJ2-3	CASSLDGRGDTDTQYF
TRBV9	TRBJ2-3	CASSTFLADTSTDTQYF
TRBV19	TRBJ2-2	CAIPRGQAEHRGAVF
TRBV6-4	TRBJ2-1	CASSRSLAGGHEQFF
TRBV5-6	TRBJ2-7	CASSFFQSGTGYNEQYF